Below, 7 T cell receptor beta chains from the same sample are listed, as sequenced in a study of blood T cell repertoires in COVID-19. Generated by immunoSEQ multiplex PCR, the TCRdb table keeps only in-frame clones and is missing some. The profile covers more than 90,000 clones, with approximately 78% appearing a single time and less than 8% taken by the ten largest. Sample: peripheral blood. These receptor sequences come from a man between 70 and 80 years old with acute or convalescent COVID-19.

V is TRBV27 and J is TRBJ2-1, with a tentative D call TRBD2 (6 bases). Germline V CDR1 and CDR2: MNHEY, SMNVEV (reference sequence). The CDR3 totals 14 residues. Trimming took off 8 bases at V and 7 bases at J, with 18 bases between the two ends. The CDR3 DNA is TGTGCCAGCGGGTCCGGCGGGGACTCTAATGAGCAGTTCTTC. Amino acid sequence: CASGSGGDSNEQFF.

The chain carries TRBV11-3 and TRBJ1-1, with D tentatively TRBD1 (5 bases). V was clipped by 2 bases and J by 4 bases, with 8 bases between them. Germline CDR1 is SGHNT and CDR2 is YENEEA. The CDR3 is 13 amino acids. The CDR3 DNA reads TGTGCCAGCAGCTTAATCGGGGGCACTGAAGCTTTCTTT. Its protein is CASSLIGGTEAFF.

V and J are TRBV5-1 and TRBJ1-2, with D maybe TRBD1 (5 bases). This CDR3 has 13 residues. Per germline, CDR1 SGHRS and CDR2 YFSETQ. Trimming pared 0 bases from V and 8 bases from J, leaving 11 bases between. CDR3 DNA: TGCGCCAGCAGCTTGGACGGGGGGTACGGCTACACCTTC. Translated: CASSLDGGYGYTF. The full variable domain, completed using reference TRBV5-1 and TRBJ1-2, is KAGVTQTPRYLIKTRGQQVTLSCSPISGHRSVSWYQQTPGQGLQFLFEYFSETQRNKGNFPGRFSGRQFSNSRSEMNVSTLELGDSALYLCASSLDGGYGYTFGSGTRLTVV.

This chain joins TRBV2 and TRBJ1-2; 7 bases fit TRBD1. Per germline, CDR1 SNHLY and CDR2 FYNNEI. The ends lost 6 bases at V and 8 bases at J; junction bases unmatched: 6. The CDR3 totals 12 residues. The CDR3 DNA reads TGTGCCAGCAGGGACAGGTTGTTCGGCTACACCTTC. Encoded protein: CASRDRLFGYTF.

This clone was detected only a few times. The chain combines TRBV7-2 with TRBJ2-1; the D gene is possibly TRBD1 (6 bases). Trimming took 5 bases from V and 8 from J, leaving 10 bases between them. The CDR3 extends over 12 amino acids. Germline V gene data show CDR1 as SGHTA and CDR2 as FQGNSA. The CDR3 loop reads CASSPNRDEQFF. CDR3 DNA: TGTGCCAGCAGCCCCAACAGGGATGAGCAGTTCTTC.

This clone has more than one count but fewer than ten. The chain carries TRBV5-1 and TRBJ2-5; 13 nucleotides agree with TRBD2. Germline V CDR1 and CDR2: SGHRS, YFSETQ. The length of the CDR3 is 16 residues. The V gene end was trimmed by 3 bases and the J gene end by 5 bases; junction bases not matched to a gene: 7. The DNA for the CDR3 is TGCGCCAGCAGCTCCACTAGCGGGAGGGCCAGTGAGACCCAGTACTTC. Protein: CASSSTSGRASETQYF.

The V and J genes are TRBV19 and TRBJ2-3; weak D call: TRBD2 (5 bases). CDR3 length equals 14 residues. V lost 0 bases and J 6 bases, leaving 10 bases between the germline ends. Germline lookup yields CDR1 LNHDA and CDR2 SQIVND (reference sequence). The CDR3 here is CASSIDVSVDTQYF. Here the CDR3 DNA reads TGTGCCAGTAGTATAGATGTTAGCGTCGATACGCAGTATTTT.